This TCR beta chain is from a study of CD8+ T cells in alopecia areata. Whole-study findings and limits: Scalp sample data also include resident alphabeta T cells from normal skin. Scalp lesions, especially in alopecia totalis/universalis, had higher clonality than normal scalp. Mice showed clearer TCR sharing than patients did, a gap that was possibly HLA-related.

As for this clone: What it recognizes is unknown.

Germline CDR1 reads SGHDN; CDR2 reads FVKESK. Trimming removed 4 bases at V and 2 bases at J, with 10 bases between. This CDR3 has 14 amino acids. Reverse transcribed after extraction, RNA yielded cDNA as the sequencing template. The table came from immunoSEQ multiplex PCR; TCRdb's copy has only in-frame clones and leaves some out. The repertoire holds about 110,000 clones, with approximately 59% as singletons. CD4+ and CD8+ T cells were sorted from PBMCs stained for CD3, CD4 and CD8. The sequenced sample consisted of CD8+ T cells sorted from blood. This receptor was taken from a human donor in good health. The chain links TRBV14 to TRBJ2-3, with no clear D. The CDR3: CASSLRRNTDTQYF. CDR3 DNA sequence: TGTGCCAGCAGCCTGAGGCGGAACACAGATACGCAGTATTTT.